The rows below give T cell receptor beta chains drawn from one sample of a study of T cell responses to AZD1222 COVID-19 vaccine. Profiled with immunoSEQ multiplex PCR; TCRdb holds only in-frame clones, not every one. The sample records roughly 54,000 clones, around 89% being singletons. The sample was peripheral blood, taken 28 days after the second AZD1222 dose. All receptors come from an adult who received the AZD1222 COVID-19 vaccine. CDR3s include the opening cysteine and the closing phenylalanine or tryptophan. The order of the fields is CDR3 DNA, CDR3 protein, D gene, clone size, J gene, V gene, CDR3 length. A D gene is named only where the DNA matches it firmly. The size entry is marked missing in some rows and otherwise reads once, few, many or a size class.

DNA: TGCGCCAGCAGCTTGGGTCCGGGACAGGGAGCAGATACGCAGTATTTT
CDR3: CASSLGPGQGADTQYF
D: TRBD1
size: NA
J: TRBJ2-3
V: TRBV5-1
length: 16

DNA: TGTGCCTGGAGTGGAGGCGGACAGGGAGTCTCCGGGGAGCTGTTTTTT
CDR3: CAWSGGGQGVSGELFF
D: TRBD1
size: NA
J: TRBJ2-2
V: TRBV30
length: 16

DNA: TGTGCCTGGAGTAGGGGAGGCGTTTCACCCCTCCACTTT
CDR3: CAWSRGGVSPLHF
D: NA
size: NA
J: TRBJ1-6
V: TRBV30
length: 13

DNA: TGTGCCAGCAGCCTAGAGGTAGCGGGAGCTCGAAATGAGCAGTTCTTC
CDR3: CASSLEVAGARNEQFF
D: TRBD2
size: once
J: TRBJ2-1
V: TRBV7-9
length: 16

DNA: TGTGATAAAACCGGGACTAGCGGGACGAATGAGCAGTTCTTC
CDR3: CDKTGTSGTNEQFF
D: TRBD2
size: NA
J: TRBJ2-1
V: TRBV30
length: 14

DNA: TGTGCCAGCAGCAAAACAGGACAGGTCCTCTATGGCTACACCTTC
CDR3: CASSKTGQVLYGYTF
D: TRBD1
size: NA
J: TRBJ1-2
V: TRBV11-2
length: 15

DNA: TGTGCCAGCAGCCCGGACAGGGTACTTGAAGCTTTCTTT
CDR3: CASSPDRVLEAFF
D: TRBD1
size: NA
J: TRBJ1-1
V: TRBV5-4
length: 13

DNA: TGTGCCAGCAGCGGATATAACACGTACAATGAGCAGTTCTTC
CDR3: CASSGYNTYNEQFF
D: NA
size: NA
J: TRBJ2-1
V: TRBV9
length: 14

DNA: TGTGCCAGTAGCCATTTACAGGGATCGAACTATGGCTACACCTTC
CDR3: CASSHLQGSNYGYTF
D: NA
size: NA
J: TRBJ1-2
V: TRBV19
length: 15

DNA: TGTGCCAGCAGCTGGGGGGGGCACACTGAAGCTTTCTTT
CDR3: CASSWGGHTEAFF
D: NA
size: NA
J: TRBJ1-1
V: TRBV11-1
length: 13

DNA: TGTGCCAGCAGCGGGACAGGCATCTACACTGAAGCTTTCTTT
CDR3: CASSGTGIYTEAFF
D: TRBD1
size: NA
J: TRBJ1-1
V: TRBV27
length: 14

DNA: TGTGCCAGCAGCTTCCCCCCCGGGGCTGAGCAGTTCTTC
CDR3: CASSFPPGAEQFF
D: NA
size: NA
J: TRBJ2-1
V: TRBV7-2
length: 13

DNA: TGTGCCAGCAGTTGGACGGCGGATCTCTCTGGAAACACCATATATTTT
CDR3: CASSWTADLSGNTIYF
D: NA
size: NA
J: TRBJ1-3
V: TRBV7-9
length: 16

DNA: TGTGCCAGCAGTTACGGAGGCGGGAGGGCAACCGAGACCCAGTACTTC
CDR3: CASSYGGGRATETQYF
D: TRBD2
size: NA
J: TRBJ2-5
V: TRBV6-2/TRBV6-3
length: 16

DNA: TGTGCCAGCAGTGTAGGGGGGGTCTCGTCCAATCAGCCCCAGCATTTT
CDR3: CASSVGGVSSNQPQHF
D: NA
size: NA
J: TRBJ1-5
V: TRBV2
length: 16

DNA: TGCGCCAGCAGGACTAGCGGGACGATCACCGGGGAGCTGTTTTTT
CDR3: CASRTSGTITGELFF
D: TRBD2
size: NA
J: TRBJ2-2
V: TRBV10-2
length: 15

DNA: TGTGCCATCAGTGAGTCGGGGCAGGGGAGAACTGAAGCTTTCTTT
CDR3: CAISESGQGRTEAFF
D: NA
size: NA
J: TRBJ1-1
V: TRBV10-3
length: 15

DNA: TGTGCCACCAGTGATTTGGCTGGAAAGGAGAGCACAGATACGCAGTATTTT
CDR3: CATSDLAGKESTDTQYF
D: NA
size: NA
J: TRBJ2-3
V: TRBV24-1
length: 17

DNA: TGTGCTACTCAGGGGAACGGTGGAAACACCATATATTTT
CDR3: CATQGNGGNTIYF
D: NA
size: once
J: TRBJ1-3
V: TRBV6-5
length: 13

DNA: TGTGCCAGTAGTACGGGACAGGGGTGGACTGAAGCTTTCTTT
CDR3: CASSTGQGWTEAFF
D: TRBD1
size: once
J: TRBJ1-1
V: TRBV19
length: 14

DNA: TGCGCCAGCAGCCGAAGACTAGCGGGATTGGATGAGCAGTTCTTC
CDR3: CASSRRLAGLDEQFF
D: TRBD2
size: NA
J: TRBJ2-1
V: TRBV5-1
length: 15

DNA: TGTGCCAGCAGCTTATCGTGGGGAGTGAACACTGAAGCTTTCTTT
CDR3: CASSLSWGVNTEAFF
D: NA
size: NA
J: TRBJ1-1
V: TRBV5-6
length: 15

DNA: TGTGCCAGCAGTTTTACGACCCGGGTTACATTCTCTGGAAACACCATATATTTT
CDR3: CASSFTTRVTFSGNTIYF
D: NA
size: NA
J: TRBJ1-3
V: TRBV28
length: 18

DNA: TGTGCCAGCAGTGTGTGGGTAGCGGCCTCCTACGAGCAGTACTTC
CDR3: CASSVWVAASYEQYF
D: NA
size: NA
J: TRBJ2-7
V: TRBV2
length: 15

DNA: TGTGCCAGCAGCACCGACTGGGCCAAAAACATTCAGTACTTC
CDR3: CASSTDWAKNIQYF
D: NA
size: NA
J: TRBJ2-4
V: TRBV6-5
length: 14

DNA: TGTGCCAGCAGTCCCGACGGAATTAGTATCTACGAGCAGTACTTC
CDR3: CASSPDGISIYEQYF
D: NA
size: few
J: TRBJ2-7
V: TRBV6-5
length: 15

DNA: TGTGCCAGCAGCTTTGGACTAGCGGGAGGGTACAATGAGCAGTTCTTC
CDR3: CASSFGLAGGYNEQFF
D: TRBD2
size: NA
J: TRBJ2-1
V: TRBV7-8
length: 16

DNA: TGTGCCAGCTCACCGACAGGGCTCTCTGGAAACACCATATATTTT
CDR3: CASSPTGLSGNTIYF
D: TRBD1
size: NA
J: TRBJ1-3
V: TRBV18
length: 15

DNA: TGCGCCAGCAGCTTGAATGATGTGAGTCCCGGCTCACCCCTCCACTTT
CDR3: CASSLNDVSPGSPLHF
D: NA
size: NA
J: TRBJ1-6
V: TRBV5-1
length: 16

DNA: TGTGCCTGGGATGAGCGGTCCAATGAGCAGTTCTTC
CDR3: CAWDERSNEQFF
D: NA
size: NA
J: TRBJ2-1
V: TRBV30
length: 12

DNA: TGTGCCAGCAGCGCTGGGACAGGTAGAGATGGCTACACCTTC
CDR3: CASSAGTGRDGYTF
D: TRBD1
size: NA
J: TRBJ1-2
V: TRBV11-2
length: 14

DNA: TGTGCCAGAGCTGGGGATGGCAGGGGGAGCTCCTACGAGCAGTACTTC
CDR3: CARAGDGRGSSYEQYF
D: TRBD1
size: few
J: TRBJ2-7
V: TRBV5-4
length: 16

DNA: TGCGCCAGCAGCTTGGCTAGCGGGTCCCAAGAGACCCAGTACTTC
CDR3: CASSLASGSQETQYF
D: TRBD2
size: NA
J: TRBJ2-5
V: TRBV5-1
length: 15

DNA: TGTGCCAGCAGCTCTGGACTAGCGGGAGATGGTGACAATGAGCAGTTCTTC
CDR3: CASSSGLAGDGDNEQFF
D: TRBD2
size: once
J: TRBJ2-1
V: TRBV11-3
length: 17

DNA: TGTGCCAGCAGTTTATTGACAGGTAGTCGGATCTTGAACACTGAAGCTTTCTTT
CDR3: CASSLLTGSRILNTEAFF
D: NA
size: NA
J: TRBJ1-1
V: TRBV28
length: 18

DNA: TGTGCCTGGAGCGCGGCTACCACCGGGGAGCTGTTTTTT
CDR3: CAWSAATTGELFF
D: NA
size: once
J: TRBJ2-2
V: TRBV30
length: 13

DNA: TGTGCCAGCAGCTCGGGCCTAGCGGGAGTCTATACGATGACCCAGTACTTC
CDR3: CASSSGLAGVYTMTQYF
D: TRBD2
size: NA
J: TRBJ2-5
V: TRBV5-4
length: 17

DNA: TGTGCCAGCAGTTACTCGCGCGAAACTGAAGCTTTCTTT
CDR3: CASSYSRETEAFF
D: NA
size: NA
J: TRBJ1-1
V: TRBV6-5
length: 13

DNA: TGTGCCAGCAGCTCCCTCCAGCAGCTCACAGGAAACACCATATATTTT
CDR3: CASSSLQQLTGNTIYF
D: NA
size: NA
J: TRBJ1-3
V: TRBV3-1/TRBV3-2
length: 16

DNA: TGTGCCAGCAGCTTAGCGGGAAGCGTTCCCTACGAGCAGTACTTC
CDR3: CASSLAGSVPYEQYF
D: NA
size: NA
J: TRBJ2-7
V: TRBV7-2
length: 15

DNA: TGTGCCAGCAGCCAAGAACCCCCAAACTCTGGGGCCAACGTCCTGACTTTC
CDR3: CASSQEPPNSGANVLTF
D: NA
size: NA
J: TRBJ2-6
V: TRBV3-1/TRBV3-2
length: 17

DNA: TGTGCCAGCAGCTTTCGTCGGAACTCCTACGAGCAGTACTTC
CDR3: CASSFRRNSYEQYF
D: NA
size: NA
J: TRBJ2-7
V: TRBV7-8
length: 14